A single T cell receptor (beta chain) is shown here with its context. Antigen: not known. Disease lasting under 3 months, a NOSPECS grade of at least 4, and a Clinical Activity Score of at least 3 were features of the ophthalmopathy patients. The data stem from a study of T cells in Graves' hyperthyroidism and ophthalmopathy. Whole-study findings and limits: Blood also showed most of the thyroid clonotypes that were expanded above 0.001.

RNA transcripts yielded amplified TCR beta CDR3 regions. Using the HTBI primer set, a first-round RT-PCR was run on the TCR CDR3. TCRdb redid the calling of the multiplex PCR reads with MiXCR, one entry per CDR3 protein. Among over 350,000 distinct CDR3 sequences listed, roughly 18% were seen once. V was trimmed by 1 base and J by 2 bases, leaving 13 bases between them. CDR1 and CDR2 from the germline V gene are SGHDN and FVKESK. CDR3 size: 16 residues. The chain uses TRBV14 and TRBJ2-3; D not resolved. The TCR originated in a man aged 18 to 35 with Graves' ophthalmopathy. The sequenced sample consisted of blood. In DNA form, the CDR3 reads TGTGCCAGCAGCCAAGGAGGCAGGACCTACACAGATACGCAGTATTTT. The encoded protein is CASSQGGRTYTDTQYF.